A selection of T cell receptor beta chains follows, all from one sample in a study of blood T cell repertoires in COVID-19. Only in-frame clones appear in the TCRdb table, and some are missing; sequencing was by immunoSEQ multiplex PCR. The table shows hundreds of thousands of clones, with about 88% occurring only once. Sequencing input: peripheral blood. The receptors shown here come from a young man with COVID-19, enrolled during active disease. Each CDR3 is given with its conserved first and last residue. The D gene is left open where the match is weak. Expanded clones get a size class; other rows say once, few or many, or leave the size out.

J gene | clone size | V gene | D gene | CDR3 protein
TRBJ2-7 | few | TRBV5-4 | TRBD2 | CASSPGGSGGTSSYEQYF
TRBJ1-1 | - | TRBV11-3 | TRBD1 | CASSFRTGGNTEAFF
TRBJ2-2 | - | TRBV29-1 | - | CSVGGLTNTGELFF
TRBJ2-3 | many | TRBV19 | - | CASRSTRDTQYF
TRBJ2-5 | once | TRBV30 | TRBD1 | CAWSLGQGQETQYF
TRBJ2-3 | many | TRBV24-1 | TRBD2 | CATRAGRAPDTQYF
TRBJ1-6 | - | TRBV28 | TRBD1 | CASVGLRGLGSPLHF
TRBJ2-1 | - | TRBV18 | - | CASSRQAYNEQFF
TRBJ2-1 | - | TRBV15 | TRBD1 | CATSRPGQGRNEQFF
TRBJ1-6 | - | TRBV2 | - | CASSERLARAGVNSPLHF
TRBJ1-4 | - | TRBV6-4 | - | CASSVEGRSNEKLFF
TRBJ2-7 | - | TRBV18 | - | CASSPMEGGGLHEQYF
TRBJ1-5 | - | TRBV19 | TRBD1 | CASSGTGGSQPQHF
TRBJ1-2 | - | TRBV6-5 | TRBD1 | CASRGTGGFYGYTF
TRBJ2-7 | - | TRBV5-6 | TRBD1 | CASSSPGQGYEQYF
TRBJ1-1 | - | TRBV5-1 | - | CASSWGDGTEAFF
TRBJ1-4 | - | TRBV2 | - | CATTTGQSNEKLFF
TRBJ2-7 | - | TRBV6-5 | - | CASSIQGPPEQYF
TRBJ2-5 | - | TRBV24-1 | - | CATSDFGQTQETQYF
TRBJ1-6 | once | TRBV19 | - | CASSIRNSPLHF
TRBJ2-1 | - | TRBV7-9 | TRBD2 | CASSPGLAGKNNEQFF
TRBJ1-6 | few | TRBV6-5 | - | CASSYSGQSNSPLHF
TRBJ2-7 | - | TRBV24-1 | TRBD1 | CATSDSTGGGSEQYF
TRBJ1-4 | - | TRBV12-5 | TRBD1 | CASGSNRGATNEKLFF
TRBJ2-5 | once | TRBV12-3/TRBV12-4 | - | CASSFAREETQYF
TRBJ2-5 | once | TRBV14 | - | CASSQGEDRQETQYF
TRBJ2-7 | - | TRBV2 | TRBD2 | CASSTHIAGPSYEQYF
TRBJ1-1 | - | TRBV18 | - | CASSPLEGVLNTEAFF
TRBJ2-5 | - | TRBV3-1/TRBV3-2 | - | CASSQDQGLKPEETQYF
TRBJ2-7 | - | TRBV10-2 | TRBD1 | CASRRRDRIYEQYF
TRBJ1-3 | - | TRBV13 | - | CASSARGADLGNTIYF
TRBJ2-1 | - | TRBV7-2 | TRBD1 | CASSLATGRFSYNEQFF
TRBJ1-5 | - | TRBV7-9 | - | CASSAGRISGQPQHF
TRBJ2-7 | - | TRBV3-1/TRBV3-2 | - | CASSQDRGGYEQYF
TRBJ2-3 | - | TRBV2 | - | CASSEAQAETSTDTQYF
TRBJ1-1 | - | TRBV19 | - | CASSLRGATEAFF
TRBJ2-3 | - | TRBV7-9 | - | CASGAQTTPTDTQYF
TRBJ2-1 | - | TRBV12-3/TRBV12-4 | - | CASRSFDEQFF
TRBJ2-1 | - | TRBV5-4 | - | CASSLELASSYNEQFF
TRBJ2-7 | - | TRBV7-2 | TRBD2 | CASSPSGNRYEQYF
TRBJ2-7 | - | TRBV7-8 | TRBD1 | CASSQNRDRTFYEQYF
TRBJ1-1 | once | TRBV5-5 | TRBD1 | CASRYTGDTEAFF
TRBJ2-1 | - | TRBV4-1 | - | CASSQTLDLYNEQFF
TRBJ1-4 | once | TRBV25-1 | TRBD1 | CASREGQGSGKLFF
TRBJ2-4 | - | TRBV15 | - | CATSRGGGVDLTAKNIQYF
TRBJ1-1 | - | TRBV7-9 | - | CASRKSGTLEAFF
TRBJ2-6 | - | TRBV7-9 | - | CASSLAQGSSSGANVLTF
TRBJ2-5 | - | TRBV30 | TRBD2 | CAWSVISGYQETQYF
TRBJ1-4 | - | TRBV13 | - | CASTQEGASNEKLFF
TRBJ2-6 | - | TRBV28 | - | CASRMTGAPGANVLTF
TRBJ2-5 | - | TRBV5-1 | TRBD2 | CASSLGGREETQYF
TRBJ2-1 | few | TRBV2 | - | CASRLTADYNEQFF
TRBJ1-1 | - | TRBV3-1/TRBV3-2 | - | CASSQLIGTTEAFF